These 21 T cell receptor beta chains were sequenced from one sample in a study of cytomegalovirus exposure and HLA in healthy donors. TCRdb's table, derived via immunoSEQ multiplex PCR, lists solely in-frame clones and lacks some. There are about 160,000 clones in the sample; 75% to 90% occur only once, and approximately 2.4% lies in the top ten. Sequencing was done on a sample of PBMCs. These receptors originate from a woman under 30 in good health and CMV-seronegative.

The rearrangement joins TRBV15 to TRBJ1-1; D may be TRBD1 (6 bases). Germline V CDR1 and CDR2: LNHNV, YYDKDF (reference sequence). This CDR3 is built from 15 residues. Trimming removed 0 bases from V and 1 base from J, with 9 bases in between. DNA of the CDR3: TGTGCCACCAGCAGAGAAAAGGGGGAGAACACTGAAGCTTTCTTT. It codes for CATSREKGENTEAFF.

This chain uses TRBV9 with TRBJ2-7; 9 bases are a match to TRBD1. Looked up from germline, CDR1 is SGDLS and CDR2 is YYNGEE. This CDR3 comprises 17 residues. J gave up 5 bases and V 3 bases, and 15 bases lay outside the gene matches. The CDR3 region is CASSAEGRGTGLNEQYF. CDR3 bases: TGTGCCAGCAGCGCAGAGGGGAGGGGGACAGGGCTGAACGAGCAGTACTTC.

In this sample, this clone turned up a few times. The rearrangement uses TRBV5-1 and TRBJ2-7, with D possibly matching TRBD2 (6 bases). Trimming shortened V by 4 bases and J by 3 bases, and 14 bases separated the two germline ends. CDR1 is SGHRS and CDR2 is YFSETQ in the germline V gene. The CDR3 sequence is 14 residues long. CDR3 in DNA: TGCGCCAGCAGCCCGGGGGAGTTAGGCTACGAGCAGTACTTC. Translated, it gives CASSPGELGYEQYF.

The rearrangement uses TRBV6-5 and TRBJ2-5; 8 nucleotides match TRBD2. Losses at the gene ends were 6 bases for V and 2 bases for J; bases not matched to a gene: 8. This CDR3 spans 15 amino acids. The V gene's germline CDR1 is MNHEY and CDR2 SVGAGI. The DNA of the CDR3 is TGTGCCAGCAGCCCGGGGGGGGGTACGCAAGAGACCCAGTACTTC. This sequence encodes CASSPGGGTQETQYF.

V and J are TRBV10-3 and TRBJ1-1; D is uncertain. The V and J ends lost 10 bases and 4 bases respectively, with 10 bases between them. Germline V gene data show CDR1 as ENHRY and CDR2 as SYGVKD. CDR3 length: 11 residues. As DNA, the CDR3 is TGTGCCACCTCGGAGGTCACTGAAGCTTTCTTT. Amino acid sequence: CATSEVTEAFF.

The V gene is TRBV27, the J gene TRBJ1-2; D is unresolved. Germline V lookup: CDR1 MNHEY, CDR2 SMNVEV (reference sequence). Trimming stripped 3 bases from V and 4 bases from J, with 12 bases between. The CDR3 spans 14 residues. As DNA, the CDR3 is TGTGCCAGCAGTTTTCGCGATACGGTCTATGGCTACACCTTC. Encoded protein: CASSFRDTVYGYTF.

This rearrangement joins TRBV6-6 to TRBJ1-4, with unresolved D. V gave up 4 bases and J gave up 6 bases, with 6 bases separating them. The CDR3 contains 12 residues. The germline gives CDR1 MNHNY, CDR2 SVGAGI (reference sequence). CDR3 loop: CASSSLDEKLFF. Written as DNA, the CDR3 is TGTGCCAGCAGTTCCCTCGATGAAAAACTGTTTTTT.

This chain joins TRBV15 and TRBJ1-3; D call uncertain. Germline lookup yields CDR1 LNHNV and CDR2 YYDKDF (reference sequence). The CDR3 is 15 amino acids. Trimming left V 0 bases short and J 2 bases short, with 8 bases between. This CDR3 is CATSRDVSPGNTIYF. Written as DNA, the CDR3 is TGTGCCACCAGCAGAGATGTGTCTCCTGGAAACACCATATATTTT.

J is TRBJ2-2 and V is TRBV9, with TRBD1 as a possible D gene (5 bases). The V end lost 0 bases, the J end lost 1 base, and 19 bases lay between the germline ends. In germline, CDR1 is SGDLS, CDR2 YYNGEE. This CDR3 spans 19 amino acids. CDR3 sequence (DNA): TGTGCCAGCAGCGTAGGTGGGGCCGCCTACCTTATGAACACCGGGGAGCTGTTTTTT. It yields the protein CASSVGGAAYLMNTGELFF.

The chain has TRBV5-1 and TRBJ2-1; D is perhaps TRBD1 (5 bases). This CDR3 has 13 residues. Trimming removed 3 bases from V and 4 bases from J, with 8 bases in between. Germline values: CDR1 SGHRS, CDR2 YFSETQ. The CDR3 DNA reads as TGCGCCAGCAGCTCCACAGGTTACAATGAGCAGTTCTTC. This sequence encodes CASSSTGYNEQFF. Drawing the rest from reference TRBV5-1 and TRBJ2-1, the complete variable domain is KAGVTQTPRYLIKTRGQQVTLSCSPISGHRSVSWYQQTPGQGLQFLFEYFSETQRNKGNFPGRFSGRQFSNSRSEMNVSTLELGDSALYLCASSSTGYNEQFFGPGTRLTVL.

This clone has just a few counts. This rearrangement joins TRBV6-5 to TRBJ2-1, with 7 bases lining up with TRBD2. The CDR3 extends over 12 amino acids. The V segment lost 4 bases and the J segment 15 bases; nucleotides outside the gene matches: 9. The germline V gene has CDR1 MNHEY and CDR2 SVGAGI. CDR3 in amino acids: CASSSTSRALFF. In DNA, the CDR3 is TGTGCCAGCAGTTCGACTAGCCGAGCGTTGTTCTTC.

The genes are TRBV5-1 and TRBJ1-3, with D unresolved. Germline CDR1 is SGHRS and CDR2 is YFSETQ. This CDR3 comprises 13 residues. Trimming pared 6 bases from V and 1 base from J, leaving 8 bases between. In DNA, the CDR3 is TGCGCCAGCACCGACACGTCTGGAAACACCATATATTTT. Translating it yields CASTDTSGNTIYF. Looking up the rest from reference TRBV5-1 and TRBJ1-3 gives the full variable domain: KAGVTQTPRYLIKTRGQQVTLSCSPISGHRSVSWYQQTPGQGLQFLFEYFSETQRNKGNFPGRFSGRQFSNSRSEMNVSTLELGDSALYLCASTDTSGNTIYFGEGSWLTVV.

The chain joins TRBV4-1 to TRBJ2-2; 7 bases match TRBD1. Trimming at V came to 4 bases and at J to 6 bases, leaving 5 bases not matched to a gene. The CDR3 spans 14 residues. The germline gives CDR1 MGHRA, CDR2 YSYEKL. Written as DNA, the CDR3 is TGCGCCAGCAGCCTTCAGGGGGTGCCCGGGGAGCTGTTTTTT. It translates to CASSLQGVPGELFF.

The chain links TRBV6-5 to TRBJ2-1; 7 bases are a match to TRBD1. The CDR3 is made up of 16 amino acids. CDR1 MNHEY and CDR2 SVGAGI come from the germline V gene. With 0 bases clipped from V and 4 bases from J, the junction kept 6 bases outside the gene matches. CDR3 DNA sequence: TGTGCCAGCAGTTACTCGGCAGGGGGAGAGTACAATGAGCAGTTCTTC. Protein product: CASSYSAGGEYNEQFF.

The chain couples TRBV5-1 to TRBJ1-6; a possible D gene is TRBD1 (6 bases). The CDR3 runs to 15 residues. Deletions cut 4 bases from V and 6 bases from J, with 14 bases between. Looked up from germline, CDR1 is SGHRS and CDR2 is YFSETQ. DNA for the CDR3: TGCGCCAGCAGCGAGGAGACAGGCGGTAATTCACCCCTCCACTTT. It specifies CASSEETGGNSPLHF.

V and J are TRBV4-3 and TRBJ2-7; maybe TRBD2 (6 bases). The germline CDR1 and CDR2 sequences are LGHNA and YSLEER. With 0 bases removed from V and 2 bases from J, the gap between germline ends came to 29 bases. CDR3 length equals 21 residues. CDR3 amino acids: CASSQEPYDFRGLARTYEQYF. The DNA for the CDR3 is TGCGCCAGCAGCCAAGAGCCGTACGACTTTAGGGGTCTAGCGAGGACCTACGAGCAGTACTTC.

The chain links TRBV11-3 to TRBJ2-3; D gene unclear. The V and J ends lost 1 base and 0 bases respectively, with 5 bases between them. CDR1 and CDR2 from the germline V gene are SGHNT and YENEEA. The CDR3 contains 14 residues. The CDR3 bases are TGTGCCAGCAGCTTAGCCCCTAGCACAGATACGCAGTATTTT. Its protein product is CASSLAPSTDTQYF.

V is TRBV5-1 and J is TRBJ2-5; TRBD1 agrees at 9 bases. Germline values: CDR1 SGHRS, CDR2 YFSETQ. This CDR3 is 14 amino acids long. V lost 3 bases to trimming and J lost 2 bases; unmatched junction nucleotides: 2. CDR3 protein: CASSWDREQETQYF. In DNA, the CDR3 is TGCGCCAGCAGCTGGGACAGGGAACAAGAGACCCAGTACTTC.

This clone was counted between two and nine times. The V gene is TRBV11-2, the J gene TRBJ2-7, with 7 bases fitting TRBD2. In germline, CDR1 is SGHAT, CDR2 FQNNGV. Germline trimming cut 3 bases from V and 5 bases from J; bases unmatched to any gene: 7. This CDR3 contains 14 residues. The DNA for the CDR3 is TGTGCCAGCAGCTTGAGACTAGCCGGGGACGAGCAGTACTTC. Translation gives CASSLRLAGDEQYF.

V usage is TRBV7-9 and J usage is TRBJ2-2; 10 bases line up with TRBD1. This CDR3 comprises 15 residues. Germline V CDR1 and CDR2: SEHNR, FQNEAQ (reference sequence). J was trimmed by 8 bases and V by 7 bases; bases with no gene match: 10. The CDR3 nucleotides read TGTGCCAGCACCGAAGGGACAGGGGAACTGGGGGAGCTGTTTTTT. Amino acid sequence: CASTEGTGELGELFF.

The rearrangement joins TRBV4-3 to TRBJ1-4, with TRBD1 matching 7 bases. The CDR3 runs 15 residues. Trimming removed 0 bases from V and 10 bases from J; junction bases left unmatched: 8. Germline V CDR1 and CDR2: LGHNA, YSLEER. The CDR3 DNA reads as TGCGCCAGCAGCCAAGAAGGGACAGCGGAGGGAAAACTGTTTTTT. Amino acid sequence: CASSQEGTAEGKLFF.